This T cell receptor beta chain is from a study of OX40 agonist ivuxolimab in advanced cancers. Study background: Patients received the agonistic anti-OX40 (CD134) antibody ivuxolimab. Dose-escalation patients' cancers were hepatocellular carcinoma, melanoma, renal cell or head and neck cancer. General study results and limits: Fewer expanded clones were found on average in CD4+ than in CD8+ T cells. Among the least clonally expanded were partial responders at 0.1-3.0 mg/kg.

CDR3 length equals 14 residues. Germline V gene sequence: CDR1 ENHRY, CDR2 SYGVKD. Trimming took 4 bases from V and 0 from J, leaving 10 bases between them. Here immunoSEQ multiplex PCR was the method, and the copy in TCRdb shows in-frame clones only, minus some. The table records approximately 35,000 clones, more than 70% of them present only once. Regarding this clone: Its specificity is unknown.

The sample consisted of CD4+ or CD8+ T cells sorted from blood, taken in a trial of the OX40 agonist ivuxolimab. The chain links TRBV10-3 to TRBJ2-7; weak D call: TRBD1 (6 bases). This TCR derives from an adult with an advanced solid tumor such as melanoma, head and neck, liver or kidney cancer. The CDR3 sequence: CAISGTASSYEQYF. CDR3 sequence (DNA): TGTGCCATCAGTGGGACAGCTAGCTCCTACGAGCAGTACTTC.